The T cell receptor beta chain under discussion was sequenced for a study of shared clonotypes between healthy human individuals (dated by TCRdb to the early 2020s). Study-level background: Three men and a couple of women, aged 18 to 49 years, made up the cohort. For each donor, CD4 naive and CD4 memory were each given three plates, CD8 naive was given two plates, and CD8 memory was given one plate. To estimate repertoire size and how much clonotypes are shared between individuals, the study performed deep sequencing of blood TCR repertoires from roughly five healthy adults. To increase sequencing depth and limit assay-specific biases, different laboratories used diverse techniques to prepare libraries and sequence TCR repertoires. Each donor's leukapheresis produced roughly between about 0.8 and 10 billion PBMCs. Study-wide conclusions, independent of this receptor: Larger estimated clonotype richness was generally found for naive subsets than for memory subsets. The small number of donors limited the genetic and exposure-history diversity represented. Pairwise subsampling indicated that sequencing depth was expected to affect the degree of clonotype sharing among donors. Even with the large sequencing depth, rarefaction of the sorted-subset datasets indicated that sequencing was incomplete. Only blood was sampled, and tissue TCR repertoires likely differ from those in blood. Compared with non-shared clonotypes, the clonotypes found in all four sorted-subset donors had higher generation probabilities. When four donors were compared, the shared fraction of clonotypes was about 5% for naive CD4, around 3.6% for naive CD8, roughly 2.5% for memory CD4, and 0.35% to 0.4% for memory CD8.

TCR CDR3 regions were amplified from genomic DNA by multiplex PCR using the deep immunoSEQ assay. Genomic DNA extracted from each cell subset was distributed evenly over all wells of several immunoSEQ 96-well plates, and each plate served as one replicate. Each replicate PCR for sorted subsets received 200 ng genomic DNA, equal to tens of thousands of T cell genomes. The purified libraries were quantified using a Qubit 3.0 fluorometer, sized with a Bioanalyzer 2100, and then quantified again using the KAPA Library Quantification kit. Every immunoSEQ 96-well plate was sequenced on a dedicated single-read 150-cycle Illumina NextSeq 550 flow cell. The paper's processing steps were these. Because the immunoSEQ output held only junctional sequences and lacked quality scores, the filtering could not match the filtering applied to full-length reads. Sequences were annotated with PyIR, a Python wrapper for IgBLAST v1.9, and V/J genes and CDR3 were assigned using IMGT germline references. Reads were filtered out if the reads had weak V/J assignments (E-value above 1e-6), no CDR3, stop codons, out-of-frame junctions, or ambiguous translated residues. V3J clonotypes were defined as sequences sharing the same inferred V gene, J gene, and CDR3 amino acid sequence. Percentage overlap between repertoires was computed as shared unique clonotypes divided by the size of the smaller repertoire. Richness of each repertoire was evaluated using RTK rarefaction, the Chao1 estimator, and Recon v2.1 estimates of unobserved clonotypes. Generation probabilities were computed with OLGA for all TCRbeta clonotypes obtained by the gDNA method from a few donors. This immuneACCESS table, as held by TCRdb, lists in-frame sequences with V and J called but not all clones. Of the missing ones, under half trace to an unresolved V gene in checked studies; the others have no known cause. That table is the source of V, J and clone size, and D and trimming were worked out from the DNA. The sample table lists hundreds of thousands of clones, around 67% of them with a count of one. The top ten hold 1.5% to 2% of the sample.

Healthy HIV-negative adults with no recently reported acute infections or vaccinations were included as donors. All donors were Caucasian adults living in Nashville, Tennessee, USA. CD4+ T cells were enriched by magnetic negative selection; naive cells were then positively selected on CD45RA, and the negative fraction formed the memory subset. Blood was obtained by leukapheresis, after which PBMCs were separated by Ficoll-Histopaque density gradient centrifugation and cryopreserved in liquid nitrogen vapor phase. Purity and quantity of every magnetically sorted T cell population were checked by analytical flow cytometry. Genomic DNA was isolated from every sorted fraction and measured by UV absorbance on a Nanodrop 2000c. This clone has just one count. No antigen is known for it. Qualities for individual bases were not recorded, and no much larger clone is one base off. Input material: memory CD4+ T cells sorted from blood. Taken with the paper, the label for cell subset or site translates to: CD45RA-negative fraction. This clonotype was sampled from a woman aged 25 to 45 in good health.

The CDR3 protein sequence reads: CASSRDSPYEQYF. The sequence in DNA is TGTGCCAGCAGCCGGGACAGCCCCTACGAGCAGTACTTC. Recombination joined TRBV7-2 with TRBJ2-7, with 7 bases aligning to TRBD1. From a lookup of the germline V gene, CDR1 and CDR2 are SGHTA and FQGNSA. Here V drops 5 bases and J drops 2 bases, and the junction holds 3 bases not matched to any gene. CDR3 length: 13 amino acids, cysteine to phenylalanine. CDR3 DNA only is kept here, 39 bases in frame from base 1.